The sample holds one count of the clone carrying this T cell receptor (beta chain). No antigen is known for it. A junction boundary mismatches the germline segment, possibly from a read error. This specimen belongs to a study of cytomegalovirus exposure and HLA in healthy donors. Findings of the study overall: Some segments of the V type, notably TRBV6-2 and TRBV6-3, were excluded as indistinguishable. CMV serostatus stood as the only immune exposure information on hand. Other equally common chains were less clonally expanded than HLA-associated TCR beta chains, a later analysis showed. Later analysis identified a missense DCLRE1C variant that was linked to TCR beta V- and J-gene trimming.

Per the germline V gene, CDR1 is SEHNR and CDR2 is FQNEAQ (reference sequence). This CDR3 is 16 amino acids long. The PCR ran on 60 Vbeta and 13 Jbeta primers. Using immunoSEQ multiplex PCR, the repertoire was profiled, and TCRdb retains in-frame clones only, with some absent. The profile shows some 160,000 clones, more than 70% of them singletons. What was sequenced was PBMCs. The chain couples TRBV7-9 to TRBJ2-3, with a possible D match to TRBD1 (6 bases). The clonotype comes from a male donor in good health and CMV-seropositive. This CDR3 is CSSSPLVGQGRDTQYF. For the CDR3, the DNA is TGTTCCAGCAGCCCCTTAGTTGGTCAGGGGAGAGATACGCAGTATTTT.